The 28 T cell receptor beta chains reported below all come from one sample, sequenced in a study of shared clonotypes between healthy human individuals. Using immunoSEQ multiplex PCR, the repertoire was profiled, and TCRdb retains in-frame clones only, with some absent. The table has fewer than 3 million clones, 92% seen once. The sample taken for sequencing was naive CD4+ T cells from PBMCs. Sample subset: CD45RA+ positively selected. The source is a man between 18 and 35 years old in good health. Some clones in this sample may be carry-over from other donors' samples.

CDR3 nucleotide sequence: TGCAGTGCTAGTGTTGCCATCGAGCAGTACTTC. Amino acids: CSASVAIEQYF. This chain uses TRBV20-1 with TRBJ2-7; no reliable D call. V was shortened by 3 bases and J by 6 bases, with 9 bases between the two germline ends. In germline, CDR1 is DFQATT, CDR2 SNEGSKA (reference sequence). CDR3 length: 11 residues.

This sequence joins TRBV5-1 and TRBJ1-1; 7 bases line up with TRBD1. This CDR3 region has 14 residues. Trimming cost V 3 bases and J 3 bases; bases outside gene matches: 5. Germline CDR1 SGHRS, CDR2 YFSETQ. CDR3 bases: TGCGCCAGCAGCTCGGACAGGACGGACACTGAAGCTTTCTTT. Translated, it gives CASSSDRTDTEAFF. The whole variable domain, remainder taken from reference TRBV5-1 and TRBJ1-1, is KAGVTQTPRYLIKTRGQQVTLSCSPISGHRSVSWYQQTPGQGLQFLFEYFSETQRNKGNFPGRFSGRQFSNSRSEMNVSTLELGDSALYLCASSSDRTDTEAFFGQGTRLTVV.

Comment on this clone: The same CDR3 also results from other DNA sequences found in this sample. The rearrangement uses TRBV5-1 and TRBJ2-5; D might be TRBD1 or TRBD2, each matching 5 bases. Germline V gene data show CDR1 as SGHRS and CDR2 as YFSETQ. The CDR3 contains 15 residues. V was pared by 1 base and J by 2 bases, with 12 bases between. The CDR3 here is CASSLTGAGQETQYF. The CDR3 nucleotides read TGCGCCAGCAGCTTGACCGGGGCCGGTCAAGAGACCCAGTACTTC.

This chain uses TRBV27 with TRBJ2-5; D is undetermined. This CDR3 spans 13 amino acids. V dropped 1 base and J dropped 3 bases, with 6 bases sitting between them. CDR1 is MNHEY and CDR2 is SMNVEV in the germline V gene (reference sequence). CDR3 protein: CASSLFAEETQYF. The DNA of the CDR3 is TGTGCCAGCAGTTTATTCGCGGAAGAGACCCAGTACTTC.

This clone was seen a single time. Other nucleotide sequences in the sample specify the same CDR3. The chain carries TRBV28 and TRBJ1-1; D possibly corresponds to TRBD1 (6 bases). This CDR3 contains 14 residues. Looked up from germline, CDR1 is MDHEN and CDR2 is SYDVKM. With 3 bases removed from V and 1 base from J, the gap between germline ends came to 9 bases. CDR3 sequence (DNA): TGTGCCAGCAGTTTCGGGGGCGCGAACACTGAAGCTTTCTTT. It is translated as CASSFGGANTEAFF.

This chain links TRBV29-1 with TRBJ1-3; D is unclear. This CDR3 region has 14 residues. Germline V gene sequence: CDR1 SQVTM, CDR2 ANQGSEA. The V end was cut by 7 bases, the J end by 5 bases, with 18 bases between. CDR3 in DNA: TGCAGCGGTGTAGACGGTTCTGATCGAAACACCATATATTTT. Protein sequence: CSGVDGSDRNTIYF.

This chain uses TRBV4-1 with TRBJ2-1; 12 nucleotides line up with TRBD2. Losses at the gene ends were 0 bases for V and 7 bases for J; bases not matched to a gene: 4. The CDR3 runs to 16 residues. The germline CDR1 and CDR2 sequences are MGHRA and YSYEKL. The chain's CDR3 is CASSQESTSGRNEQFF. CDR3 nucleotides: TGCGCCAGCAGCCAAGAATCGACTAGCGGGAGAAATGAGCAGTTCTTC.

The CDR3 region has the DNA TGTGCCAGCAGCTTGGGTCCCGTTACTAGCGGGAGCCCACGCGAGCAGTACTTC. It codes for CASSLGPVTSGSPREQYF. This sequence joins TRBV5-4 and TRBJ2-7; 11 nucleotides agree with TRBD2. This CDR3 comprises 18 residues. Germline V gives CDR1 SGHNT, CDR2 YYREEE (reference sequence). V lost 0 bases and J lost 6; bases outside the gene matches: 14.

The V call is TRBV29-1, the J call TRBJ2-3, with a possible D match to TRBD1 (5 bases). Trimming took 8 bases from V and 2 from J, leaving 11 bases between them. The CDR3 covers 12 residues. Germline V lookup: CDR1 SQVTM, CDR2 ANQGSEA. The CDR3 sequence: CSQAGSTDTQYF. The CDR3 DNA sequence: TGCAGCCAAGCAGGGTCCACAGATACGCAGTATTTT.

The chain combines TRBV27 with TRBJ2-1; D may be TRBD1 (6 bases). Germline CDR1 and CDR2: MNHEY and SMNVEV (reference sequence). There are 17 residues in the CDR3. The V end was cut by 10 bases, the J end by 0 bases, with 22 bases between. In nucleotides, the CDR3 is TGTGCCACCAAGGGGCAGGGGCCCCGTCGCTCCTACAATGAGCAGTTCTTC. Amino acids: CATKGQGPRRSYNEQFF.

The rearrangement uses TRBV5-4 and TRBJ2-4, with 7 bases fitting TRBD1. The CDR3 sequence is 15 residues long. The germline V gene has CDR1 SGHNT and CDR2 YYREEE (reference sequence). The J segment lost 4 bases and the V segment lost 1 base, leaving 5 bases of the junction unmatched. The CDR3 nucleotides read TGTGCCAGCAGCTTGCCTCAGGGGGAGAAAAACATTCAGTACTTC. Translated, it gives CASSLPQGEKNIQYF.

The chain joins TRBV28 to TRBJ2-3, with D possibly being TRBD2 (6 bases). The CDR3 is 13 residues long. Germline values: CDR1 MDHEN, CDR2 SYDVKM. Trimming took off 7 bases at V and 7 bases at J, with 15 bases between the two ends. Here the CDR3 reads CASTQTGTYTQYF. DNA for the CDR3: TGTGCCAGCACTCAAACCGGGACTTATACGCAGTATTTT.

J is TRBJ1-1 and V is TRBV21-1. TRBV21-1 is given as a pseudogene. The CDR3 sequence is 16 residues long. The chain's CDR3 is CASSNNPMAFSHEAFF. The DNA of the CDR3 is TGTGCCAGCAGCAATAACCCGATGGCGTTCTCTCACGAAGCTTTCTTT.

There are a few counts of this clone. The CDR3 loop reads CASSVGWNTEAFF. CDR3 bases: TGTGCCAGCAGTGTAGGATGGAACACTGAAGCTTTCTTT. The genes are TRBV2 and TRBJ1-1; D gene uncertain. CDR3 length: 13 amino acids. Trimming stripped 4 bases from V and 1 base from J, with 7 bases between. The germline gives CDR1 SNHLY, CDR2 FYNNEI.

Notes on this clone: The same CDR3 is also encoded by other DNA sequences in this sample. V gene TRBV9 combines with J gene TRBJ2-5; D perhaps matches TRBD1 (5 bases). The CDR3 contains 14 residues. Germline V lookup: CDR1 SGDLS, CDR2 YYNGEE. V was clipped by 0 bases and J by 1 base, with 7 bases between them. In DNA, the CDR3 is TGTGCCAGCAGCGTAGGGACAACCCAAGAGACCCAGTACTTC. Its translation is CASSVGTTQETQYF.

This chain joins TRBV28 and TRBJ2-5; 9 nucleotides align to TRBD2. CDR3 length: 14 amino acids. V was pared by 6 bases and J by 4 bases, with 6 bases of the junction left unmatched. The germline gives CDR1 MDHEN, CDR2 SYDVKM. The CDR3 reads CASRNSGSLETQYF. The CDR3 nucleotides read TGTGCCAGCAGAAATAGCGGGAGCTTAGAGACCCAGTACTTC.

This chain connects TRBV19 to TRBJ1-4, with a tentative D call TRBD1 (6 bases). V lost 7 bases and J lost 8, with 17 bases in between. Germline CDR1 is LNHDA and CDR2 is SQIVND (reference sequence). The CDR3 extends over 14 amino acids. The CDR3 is CASNKGTLGEKLFF. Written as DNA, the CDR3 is TGTGCCAGTAATAAGGGGACACTGGGGGAAAAACTGTTTTTT.

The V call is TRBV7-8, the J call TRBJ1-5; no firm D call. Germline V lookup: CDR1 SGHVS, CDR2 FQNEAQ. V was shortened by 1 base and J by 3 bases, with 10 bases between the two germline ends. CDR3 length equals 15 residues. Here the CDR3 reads CASSLDSGSNQPQHF. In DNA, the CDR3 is TGTGCCAGCAGCTTAGATTCAGGTTCCAATCAGCCCCAGCATTTT.

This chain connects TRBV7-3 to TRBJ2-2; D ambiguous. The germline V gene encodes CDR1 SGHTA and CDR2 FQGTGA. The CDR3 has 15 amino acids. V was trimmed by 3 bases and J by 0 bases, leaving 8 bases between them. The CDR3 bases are TGTGCCAGCAGCTTGCGTTCCACGAACACCGGGGAGCTGTTTTTT. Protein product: CASSLRSTNTGELFF.

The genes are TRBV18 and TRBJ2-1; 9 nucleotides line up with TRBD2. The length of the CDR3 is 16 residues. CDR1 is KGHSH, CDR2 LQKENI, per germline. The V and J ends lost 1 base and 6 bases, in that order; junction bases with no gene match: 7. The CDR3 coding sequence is TGTGCCAGCTCACCACAGAGCGGGAGGACGAGCAATGAGCAGTTCTTC. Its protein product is CASSPQSGRTSNEQFF.

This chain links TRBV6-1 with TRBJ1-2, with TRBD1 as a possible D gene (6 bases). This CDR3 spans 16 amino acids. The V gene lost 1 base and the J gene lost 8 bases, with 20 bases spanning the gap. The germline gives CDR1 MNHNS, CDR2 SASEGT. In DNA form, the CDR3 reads TGTGCCAGCAGTGAAGTTGGAGGGGGGACTATTACCGGCTACACCTTC. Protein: CASSEVGGGTITGYTF.

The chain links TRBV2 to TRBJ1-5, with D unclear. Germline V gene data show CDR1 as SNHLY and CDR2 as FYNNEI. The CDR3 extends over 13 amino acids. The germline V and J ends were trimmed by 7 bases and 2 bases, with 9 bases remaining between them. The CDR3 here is CASMLMGNQPQHF. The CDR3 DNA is TGTGCCAGCATGTTAATGGGCAATCAGCCCCAGCATTTT.

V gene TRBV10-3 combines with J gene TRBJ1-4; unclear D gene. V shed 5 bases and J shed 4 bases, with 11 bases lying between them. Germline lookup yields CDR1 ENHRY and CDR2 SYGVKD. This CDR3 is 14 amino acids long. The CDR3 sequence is CAISNLRSNEKLFF. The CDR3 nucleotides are TGTGCCATCAGTAATCTCCGAAGTAATGAAAAACTGTTTTTT.

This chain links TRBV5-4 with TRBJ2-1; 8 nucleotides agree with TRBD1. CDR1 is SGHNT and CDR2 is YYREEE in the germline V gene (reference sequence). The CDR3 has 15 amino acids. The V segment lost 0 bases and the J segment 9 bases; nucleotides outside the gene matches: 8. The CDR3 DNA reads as TGTGCCAGCAGCTTGGTGACAGGGGTGGGTGGTGAGCAGTTCTTC. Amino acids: CASSLVTGVGGEQFF.

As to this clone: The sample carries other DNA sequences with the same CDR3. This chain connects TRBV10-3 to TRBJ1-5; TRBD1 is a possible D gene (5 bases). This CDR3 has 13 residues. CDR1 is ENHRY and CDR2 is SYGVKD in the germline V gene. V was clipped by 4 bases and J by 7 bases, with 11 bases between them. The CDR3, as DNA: TGTGCCATCAGTGGCCAGGGAGGACAGCCCCAGCATTTT. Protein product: CAISGQGGQPQHF.

The CDR3 coding sequence is TGTGCCAGCCCGCGGGAGGTGTATACGCAGTATTTT. It specifies CASPREVYTQYF. V gene TRBV5-8 combines with J gene TRBJ2-3; 8 positions match TRBD2. The junction had 5 bases not matched to a gene; V was cut back by 7 bases and J by 7 bases. The CDR3 consists of 12 residues. The germline CDR1 and CDR2 sequences are SGHTS and YDEGEE.

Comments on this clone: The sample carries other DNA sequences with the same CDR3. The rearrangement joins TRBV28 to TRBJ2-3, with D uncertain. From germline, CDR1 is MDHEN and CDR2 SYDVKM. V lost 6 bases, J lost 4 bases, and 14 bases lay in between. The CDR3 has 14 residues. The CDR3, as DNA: TGTGCCAGCAGCCTCGCCGGTGGCCCAGATACGCAGTATTTT. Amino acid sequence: CASSLAGGPDTQYF.

The CDR3 nucleotides read TGTGCCAGTAGTATTAAGGACAGGGGCTTAGGGGAGCAGTACTTC. This encodes CASSIKDRGLGEQYF. The chain links TRBV19 to TRBJ2-7, with 9 bases fitting TRBD1. This CDR3 has 15 residues. Germline V gene data show CDR1 as LNHDA and CDR2 as SQIVND (reference sequence). V lost 3 bases and J lost 7; bases outside the gene matches: 10.